A single sample gave rise to the 3 T cell receptor beta chains below, sequenced in a study of control samples from healthy donors and cancer patients (TCRdb year 2020). Libraries were built with the immunoSEQ multiplex PCR assay. TCRdb re-hosts the immuneACCESS table, in-frame sequences only. Its copies lack some clones; in the studies checked, an unresolved V gene accounts for under half of them, and the cause for the rest is not known. For this sample there are approximately 150,000 clones; around 92% appear just once. Under 4% of the sample is held by the ten biggest clonotypes. The specimen was blood. Receptor source: a man under 40 in good health.

The chain has TRBV4-1 and TRBJ1-1; tentative D call: TRBD1 (6 bases). Germline V gene data show CDR1 as MGHRA and CDR2 as YSYEKL. CDR3 length: 16 residues. Trimming removed 1 base from V and 2 bases from J, with 14 bases in between. The CDR3 here is CASSQGEGGLNTEAFF. For the CDR3, the DNA is TGCGCCAGCAGCCAAGGTGAAGGGGGACTAAACACTGAAGCTTTCTTT.

This clone was picked up one time. The gene calls are TRBV19 and TRBJ1-1; D unclear. Trimming removed 5 bases at V and 0 bases at J, with 13 bases between. The CDR3 spans 15 residues. CDR1 and CDR2 (germline): LNHDA, SQIVND (reference sequence). DNA for the CDR3: TGTGCCAGTAGTCCAACGGTGGCTGTGAACACTGAAGCTTTCTTT. It specifies CASSPTVAVNTEAFF.

V gene TRBV10-3 combines with J gene TRBJ2-5; 8 bases fit TRBD2. This CDR3 comprises 14 residues. J was trimmed by 1 base and V by 3 bases; bases with no gene match: 1. Germline V gene data show CDR1 as ENHRY and CDR2 as SYGVKD. The CDR3 is CAISELAAQETQYF. The CDR3 DNA is TGTGCCATCAGTGAACTAGCGGCCCAAGAGACCCAGTACTTC.